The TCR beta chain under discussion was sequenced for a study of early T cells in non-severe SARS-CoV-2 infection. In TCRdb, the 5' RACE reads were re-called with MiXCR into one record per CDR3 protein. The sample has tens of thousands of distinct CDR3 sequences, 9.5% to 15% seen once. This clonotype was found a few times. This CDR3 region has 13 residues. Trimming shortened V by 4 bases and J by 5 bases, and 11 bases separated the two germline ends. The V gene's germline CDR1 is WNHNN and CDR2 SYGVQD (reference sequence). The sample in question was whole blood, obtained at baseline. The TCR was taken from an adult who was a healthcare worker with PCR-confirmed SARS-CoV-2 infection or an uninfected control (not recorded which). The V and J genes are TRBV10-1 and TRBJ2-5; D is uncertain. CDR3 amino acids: CASSVRQRETQYF. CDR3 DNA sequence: TGCGCCAGCAGTGTGAGGCAACGGGAGACCCAGTACTTC.